At least ten counts were recorded for the clone carrying this T cell receptor (beta chain). Antigen: not known. This sample is part of a study of T cell repertoires in cytomegalovirus infection. The overall study: Carrying CMV and the relevant HLA type showed in public TCR beta signatures.

Germline V gives CDR1 SGHNT, CDR2 YENEEA. After removal of 3 bases from V and 5 bases from J, the junction contained 4 bases not matched to a gene. The CDR3 extends over 14 amino acids. The study, taken as a whole, reports: Ex vivo responses were dominated by HLA-C-restricted CMV-specific TCR beta clonotypes.

TCRdb re-called the reads through MiXCR, storing one row per CDR3 protein. The sample has approximately 180,000 distinct CDR3 sequences, about a tenth seen once. Sequencing was carried out using PBMCs. V is TRBV11-3 and J is TRBJ2-1; 7 bases map to TRBD1. This sequence originates from a human donor in good health (CMV status not recorded). Some clones in this sample may be carry-over from other donors' samples. DNA for the CDR3: TGTGCCAGCAGCTTGGGGGACAGAGACAATGAGCAGTTCTTC. Its protein is CASSLGDRDNEQFF. The entire variable domain, with the rest obtained from reference TRBV11-3 and TRBJ2-1, is as follows: EAGVVQSPRYKIIEKKQPVAFWCNPISGHNTLYWYLQNLGQGPELLIRYENEEAVDDSQLPKDRFSAERLKGVDSTLKIQPAELGDSAVYLCASSLGDRDNEQFFGPGTRLTVL.